This T cell receptor (beta chain) appears in the sequencing data of a study of T cells in localized non-small cell lung cancer. Adjacent lung lacking atypia came from at least 2 cm beyond the tumor margin. A few counts support this clone. Its antigen is undetermined. Only in-frame clones appear in the TCRdb table, and some are missing; sequencing was by immunoSEQ multiplex PCR. The sample records 1,500 or so clones, 29% being singletons. General study findings and limits: Heterogeneity remains possible because sequencing was limited to only one tumor region. Adjacent lung exhibited a median of 57 among the 100 most abundant tumor clones. Uninvolved adjacent lung had the highest recorded T cell clonality, with tumor below it.

The length of the CDR3 is 14 residues. The trim removed 6 bases at V and 7 bases at J, leaving 7 bases unmatched. Germline assignment: CDR1 SNHLY and CDR2 FYNNEI. This sequence joins TRBV2 and TRBJ1-1; TRBD1 matches 11 bases. Sequenced here: normal lung tissue next to the tumor, sampled before any cancer treatment. The receptor's source is a woman aged 35 to 70 with stage III lung adenocarcinoma. In DNA, the CDR3 is TGTGCCAGCAGGGACAGGGGGCCCAGGGATGAAGCTTTCTTT. Translation: CASRDRGPRDEAFF. Filled out from reference TRBV2 and TRBJ1-1, the complete variable domain reads EPEVTQTPSHQVTQMGQEVILRCVPISNHLYFYWYRQILGQKVEFLVSFYNNEISEKSEIFDDQFSVERPDGSNFTLKIRSTKLEDSAMYFCASRDRGPRDEAFFGQGTRLTVV.